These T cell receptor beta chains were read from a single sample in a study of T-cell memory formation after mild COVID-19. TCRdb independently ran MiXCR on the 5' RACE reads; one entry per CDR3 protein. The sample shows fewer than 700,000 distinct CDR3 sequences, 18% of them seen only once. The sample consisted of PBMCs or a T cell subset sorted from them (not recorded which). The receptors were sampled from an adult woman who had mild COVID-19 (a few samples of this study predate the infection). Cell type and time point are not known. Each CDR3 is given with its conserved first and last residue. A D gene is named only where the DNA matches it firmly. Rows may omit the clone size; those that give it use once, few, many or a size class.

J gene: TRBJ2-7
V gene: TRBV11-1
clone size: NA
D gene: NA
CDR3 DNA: TGTGCCAGCAGCGCCGGGTGGGGGATGCACGAGCAGTACTTC
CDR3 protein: CASSAGWGMHEQYF

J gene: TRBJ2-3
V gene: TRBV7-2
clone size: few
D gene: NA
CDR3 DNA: TGTGCCAGCAGCTTAGACCGACTGGGCACAGATACGCAGTATTTT
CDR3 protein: CASSLDRLGTDTQYF

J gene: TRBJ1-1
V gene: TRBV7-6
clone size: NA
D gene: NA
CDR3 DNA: TGTGCCAGCAGCCCCGACCCCGGCGGGGCCGACACTGAAGCTTTCTTT
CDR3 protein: CASSPDPGGADTEAFF

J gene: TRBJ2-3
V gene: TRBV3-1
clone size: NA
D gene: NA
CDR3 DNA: TGTGCCAGCAGCCAAGATTCCACAGGGAGGGCCGATACGCAGTATTTT
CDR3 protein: CASSQDSTGRADTQYF

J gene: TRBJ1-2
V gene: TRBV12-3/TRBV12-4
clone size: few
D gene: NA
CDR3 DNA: TGTGCCGCGGTGCCCTCTACCGAGGCCCGTGGCGGCTACACCTTC
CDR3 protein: CAAVPSTEARGGYTF

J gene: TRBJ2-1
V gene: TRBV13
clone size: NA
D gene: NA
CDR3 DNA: TGTGCCAGCAGCTTAGAGAGGTCGCTTGAGCAGTTCTTC
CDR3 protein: CASSLERSLEQFF

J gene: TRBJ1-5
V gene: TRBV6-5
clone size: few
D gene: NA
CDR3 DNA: TGTGCCAGCAGGAGGACATCCTATAGCAATCAGCCCCAGCATTTT
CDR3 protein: CASRRTSYSNQPQHF

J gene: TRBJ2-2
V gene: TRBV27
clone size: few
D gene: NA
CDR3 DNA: TGTGCCAGCAGTTCCCCGAGGGCGGGACGCACCGGGGAGCTGTTTTTT
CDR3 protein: CASSSPRAGRTGELFF

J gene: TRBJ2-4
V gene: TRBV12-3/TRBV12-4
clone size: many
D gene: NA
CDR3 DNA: TGTGCCAGCAGTTTGTGGAGCACCTCTACCAAAAACATTCAGTACTTC
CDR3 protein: CASSLWSTSTKNIQYF

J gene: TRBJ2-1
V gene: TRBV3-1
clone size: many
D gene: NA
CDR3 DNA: TGTGCCAGCAGCCCGACGTTTGGATGGCACAATGAGCAGTTCTTC
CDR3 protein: CASSPTFGWHNEQFF

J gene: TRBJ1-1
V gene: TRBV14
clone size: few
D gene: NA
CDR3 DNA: TGTGCCAGCAGCCAAGATGTACAGCCCGTTGAAGCTTTCTTT
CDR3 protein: CASSQDVQPVEAFF

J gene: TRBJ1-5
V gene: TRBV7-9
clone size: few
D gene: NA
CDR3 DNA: TGTGCCAGCAGCTCAGGCCATAGCAATCAGCCCCAGCATTTT
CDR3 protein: CASSSGHSNQPQHF

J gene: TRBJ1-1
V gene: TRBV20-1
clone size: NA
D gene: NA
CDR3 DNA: TGCAGTGCTAGAGAGCCAGGGGCTGCAGCTTTCTTT
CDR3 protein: CSAREPGAAAFF

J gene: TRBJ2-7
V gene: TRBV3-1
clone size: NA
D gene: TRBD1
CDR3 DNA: TGTGCCAGCAGCCAAGGGGGGACAGGAAACTACGAGCAGTACTTC
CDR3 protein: CASSQGGTGNYEQYF

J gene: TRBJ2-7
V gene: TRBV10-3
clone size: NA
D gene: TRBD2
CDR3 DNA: TGTGCCATCAGTGAGTCGGGACTAGCGTCAAGCTCCTACGAGCAGTACTTC
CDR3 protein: CAISESGLASSSYEQYF

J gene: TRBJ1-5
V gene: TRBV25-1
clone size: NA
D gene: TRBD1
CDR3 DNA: TGTGCCAGCAGTGTGACAGGGGGCGGTCAGCCCCAGCATTTT
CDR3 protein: CASSVTGGGQPQHF

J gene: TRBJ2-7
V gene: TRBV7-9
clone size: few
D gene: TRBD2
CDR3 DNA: TGTGCCAGCCTGGGACTAGCGGGAGCCGAGCAGTACTTC
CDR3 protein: CASLGLAGAEQYF

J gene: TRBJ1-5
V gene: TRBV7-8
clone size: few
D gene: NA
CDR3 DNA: TGTGCCAGCAGCCCAGAACGGACAGATAGCAATCAGCCCCAGCATTTT
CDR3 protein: CASSPERTDSNQPQHF

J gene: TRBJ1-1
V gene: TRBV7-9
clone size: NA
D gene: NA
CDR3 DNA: TGTGCCAGCAGCCTTCGGGTTGAAGCTTTCTTT
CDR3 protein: CASSLRVEAFF

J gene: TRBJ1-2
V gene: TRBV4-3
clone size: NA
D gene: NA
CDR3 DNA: TGCGCCAGCAGCCAAGAAGAGTCAGCATATGGCTACACCTTC
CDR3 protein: CASSQEESAYGYTF

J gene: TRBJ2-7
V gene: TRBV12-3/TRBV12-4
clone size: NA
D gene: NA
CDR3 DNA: TGTGCCAGCAGTTTCCGCAGGGAGGGGGACTACGAGCAGTACTTC
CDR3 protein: CASSFRREGDYEQYF

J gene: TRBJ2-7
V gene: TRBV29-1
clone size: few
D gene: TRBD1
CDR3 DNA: TGCAGCGTTGAAGAGGGACAGGGCGGCTCCTACGAGCAGTACTTC
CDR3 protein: CSVEEGQGGSYEQYF

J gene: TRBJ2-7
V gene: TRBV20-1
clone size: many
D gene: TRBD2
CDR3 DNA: TGCAGTGCTAGAGATCAAGGACTAGCGGGGGCCTCCTACGAGCAGTACTTC
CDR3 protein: CSARDQGLAGASYEQYF

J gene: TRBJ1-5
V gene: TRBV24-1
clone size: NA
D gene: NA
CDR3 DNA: TGTGCCACCAGTGATCCAGGACAAGTGAATCAGCCCCAGCATTTT
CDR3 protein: CATSDPGQVNQPQHF

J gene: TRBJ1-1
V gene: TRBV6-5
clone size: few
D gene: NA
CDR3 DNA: TGTGCCAGCAGTTACTCCCCCGGGTCGGGCACTGAAGCTTTCTTT
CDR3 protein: CASSYSPGSGTEAFF

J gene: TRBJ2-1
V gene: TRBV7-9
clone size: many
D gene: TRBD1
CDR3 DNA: TGTGCCAGCAGCTCGTACACCGGGACAGGGGCCGAGGGGCAGTTCTTC
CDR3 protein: CASSSYTGTGAEGQFF

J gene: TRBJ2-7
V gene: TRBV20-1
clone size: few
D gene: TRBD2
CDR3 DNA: TGCAGTGCTAGAGCCTCCGGGACTAGCGGCTACGAGCAGTACTTC
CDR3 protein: CSARASGTSGYEQYF

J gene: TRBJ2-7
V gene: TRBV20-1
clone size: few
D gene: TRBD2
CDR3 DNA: TGCAGTGCTAGTCGCCTAGCGGGGGGGATAAGCTCCTACGAGCAGTACTTC
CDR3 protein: CSASRLAGGISSYEQYF

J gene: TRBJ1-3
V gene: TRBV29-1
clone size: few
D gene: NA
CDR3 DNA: TGCAGCGTTTCGGAAACCTCTGGAAACACCATATATTTT
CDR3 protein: CSVSETSGNTIYF

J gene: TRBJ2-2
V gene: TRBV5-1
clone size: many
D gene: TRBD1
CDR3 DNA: TGCGCCAGCAGCTTGGGACAGGGGGCGTTCACCGGGGAGCTGTTTTTT
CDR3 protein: CASSLGQGAFTGELFF

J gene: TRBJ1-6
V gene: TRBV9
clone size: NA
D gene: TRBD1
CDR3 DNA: TGTGCCAGCAGCGAAGGGGGCCGATCACCCCTCCACTTT
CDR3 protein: CASSEGGRSPLHF